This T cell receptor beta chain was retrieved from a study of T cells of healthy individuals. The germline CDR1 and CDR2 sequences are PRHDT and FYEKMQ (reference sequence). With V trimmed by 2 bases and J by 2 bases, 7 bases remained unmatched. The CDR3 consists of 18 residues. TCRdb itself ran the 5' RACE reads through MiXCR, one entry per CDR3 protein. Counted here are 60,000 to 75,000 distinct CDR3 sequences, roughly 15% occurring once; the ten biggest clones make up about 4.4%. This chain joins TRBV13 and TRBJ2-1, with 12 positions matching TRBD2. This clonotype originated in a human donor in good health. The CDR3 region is CASSLRGPSGGAYNEQFF. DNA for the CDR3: TGTGCCAGCAGCTTACGCGGTCCTAGCGGGGGGGCCTACAATGAGCAGTTCTTC.